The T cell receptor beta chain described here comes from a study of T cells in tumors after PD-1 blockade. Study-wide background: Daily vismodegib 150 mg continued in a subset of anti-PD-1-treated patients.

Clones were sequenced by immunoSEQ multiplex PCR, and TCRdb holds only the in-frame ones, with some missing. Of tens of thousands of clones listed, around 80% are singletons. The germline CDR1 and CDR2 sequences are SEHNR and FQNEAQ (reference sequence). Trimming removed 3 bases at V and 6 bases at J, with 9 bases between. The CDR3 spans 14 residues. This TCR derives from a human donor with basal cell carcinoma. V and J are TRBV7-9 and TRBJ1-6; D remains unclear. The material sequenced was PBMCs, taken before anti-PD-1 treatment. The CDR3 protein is CASSFQALNSPLHF. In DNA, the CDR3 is TGTGCCAGCAGCTTCCAAGCGCTTAATTCACCCCTCCACTTT.